The 26 T cell receptor beta chains in this list originate from one sample, sequenced in a study of shared clonotypes between healthy human individuals. In the naive CD8 group, cells lacked CD45RO and were positively selected for CCR7, so terminally differentiated effector memory CD45RA+ cells were left out. Assay used: immunoSEQ multiplex PCR; TCRdb lists only in-frame clones, some missing. This table holds about 820,000 clones, over 90% found once. The sequenced sample consisted of naive CD8+ T cells sorted from blood. These receptors originate from a man aged 30 to 45 in good health.

The rearrangement uses TRBV4-1 and TRBJ2-5; 11 bases align to TRBD2. Germline V CDR1 and CDR2: MGHRA, YSYEKL. The CDR3 is made up of 16 amino acids. Losses at the gene ends were 4 bases for V and 1 base for J; bases not matched to a gene: 5. The CDR3 protein is CASSRQTSGIQETQYF. In DNA, the CDR3 is TGCGCCAGCAGCCGACAGACTAGCGGGATCCAAGAGACCCAGTACTTC.

The V call is TRBV28, the J call TRBJ2-5, with 8 bases identical to TRBD2. Trimming at V came to 7 bases and at J to 0 bases, leaving 4 bases not matched to a gene. The CDR3 contains 14 residues. Germline lookup yields CDR1 MDHEN and CDR2 SYDVKM. The CDR3 DNA reads TGTGCCAGCATGCCTAGCGGGTACCAAGAGACCCAGTACTTC. It encodes CASMPSGYQETQYF.

J is TRBJ1-1 and V is TRBV11-2; D is unclear. Trimming shortened V by 4 bases and J by 6 bases, and 6 bases separated the two germline ends. This CDR3 contains 11 residues. Germline V gene lookup returns CDR1 SGHAT and CDR2 FQNNGV. The CDR3 spells CASSSLAEAFF. Here the CDR3 DNA reads TGTGCCAGCAGCTCACTCGCTGAAGCTTTCTTT.

Note on this clone: The same CDR3 also results from other DNA sequences found in this sample. The chain recombines TRBV30 with TRBJ2-7; D is uncertain. The CDR3 loop spans 11 amino acids. Germline CDR1 is GTSNPN and CDR2 is SVGIG (reference sequence). Trimming took off 3 bases at V and 6 bases at J, with 9 bases between the two ends. The CDR3 loop reads CAWSEGGEQYF. The CDR3, as DNA: TGTGCCTGGAGCGAAGGTGGCGAGCAGTACTTC. Full variable domain (missing parts from reference TRBV30 and TRBJ2-7): SQTIHQWPATLVQPVGSPLSLECTVEGTSNPNLYWYRQAAGRGLQLLFYSVGIGQISSEVPQNLSASRPQDRQFILSSKKLLLSDSGFYLCAWSEGGEQYFGPGTRLTVT.

The chain is built from TRBV7-2 and TRBJ1-1; a possible D gene is TRBD1 (6 bases). The CDR3 loop spans 14 amino acids. Trimming left V 2 bases short and J 5 bases short, with 12 bases between. Per germline, CDR1 SGHTA and CDR2 FQGNSA. The CDR3 DNA reads TGTGCCAGCAGCTTAAAGTACAGGGCTACTGAAGCTTTCTTT. It codes for CASSLKYRATEAFF.

This clone was detected only once. V gene TRBV11-2 combines with J gene TRBJ2-7; D is unresolved. Looked up from germline, CDR1 is SGHAT and CDR2 is FQNNGV. V was cut by 5 bases and J by 3 bases, with 17 bases left in between. The CDR3 runs to 15 residues. The CDR3 reads CASSPVNLSGYEQYF. CDR3 in DNA: TGTGCCAGCAGCCCCGTGAACCTGTCTGGCTACGAGCAGTACTTC.

The V gene is TRBV27, the J gene TRBJ1-2, with no clear D. CDR3 length equals 12 residues. V lost 5 bases to trimming and J lost 8 bases, with 12 bases between them. The germline V gene encodes CDR1 MNHEY and CDR2 SMNVEV (reference sequence). The CDR3 DNA follows: TGTGCCAGCAGTGAGGTTCCTAGGGGCTACACCTTC. Its translation is CASSEVPRGYTF.

The V gene is TRBV7-9, the J gene TRBJ2-5; 9 nucleotides agree with TRBD1. CDR1 and CDR2 (germline): SEHNR, FQNEAQ (reference sequence). The junction had 3 bases not matched to a gene; V was cut back by 3 bases and J by 4 bases. The CDR3 loop spans 14 amino acids. CDR3 sequence reads: CASSFGQGRETQYF. The DNA of the CDR3 is TGTGCCAGCAGCTTCGGACAGGGGAGAGAGACCCAGTACTTC.

This chain links TRBV10-3 with TRBJ2-6; D may be TRBD2 (5 bases). Germline CDR1 and CDR2: ENHRY and SYGVKD. V dropped 5 bases and J dropped 0 bases, with 17 bases sitting between them. The CDR3 is made up of 18 amino acids. For the CDR3, the DNA is TGTGCCATCAGTCCTGAGGGTCCCATCGCCTCTGGGGCCAACGTCCTGACTTTC. Translation gives CAISPEGPIASGANVLTF.

The chain couples TRBV15 to TRBJ2-7; 8 nucleotides match TRBD2. Germline V gene sequence: CDR1 LNHNV, CDR2 YYDKDF (reference sequence). Germline trimming cut 3 bases from V and 1 base from J; bases unmatched to any gene: 8. The CDR3 extends over 16 amino acids. The CDR3 coding sequence is TGTGCCACCAGCAGGAGGGTACTAGCGGAGTCCTACGAGCAGTACTTC. Translated: CATSRRVLAESYEQYF.

The V gene is TRBV7-2, the J gene TRBJ1-3; D ambiguous. Germline values: CDR1 SGHTA, CDR2 FQGNSA. The CDR3 spans 13 residues. Trimming cost V 5 bases and J 0 bases, with 5 bases left between them. As DNA, the CDR3 is TGTGCCAGCAGCGTAGGCTCTGGAAACACCATATATTTT. Translating gives CASSVGSGNTIYF.

The V call is TRBV6-5, the J call TRBJ2-5, with TRBD2 as a possible D gene (5 bases). Trimming cost V 5 bases and J 4 bases, with 17 bases left between them. This CDR3 spans 15 amino acids. CDR1 is MNHEY, CDR2 SVGAGI, per germline. The CDR3 spells CASSQQGGVGETQYF. The CDR3 bases are TGTGCCAGCAGTCAGCAAGGAGGTGTAGGAGAGACCCAGTACTTC.

The chain employs TRBV7-2 and TRBJ2-1, with 8 bases identical to TRBD2. Germline lookup yields CDR1 SGHTA and CDR2 FQGNSA. V shed 4 bases and J 3 bases; nucleotides not matched to a gene: 8. The CDR3 totals 16 residues. Here the CDR3 reads CASSYRGGGSYNEQFF. CDR3 sequence (DNA): TGTGCCAGCAGCTACCGGGGGGGCGGGAGCTACAATGAGCAGTTCTTC.

This rearrangement joins TRBV15 to TRBJ2-3; 10 bases fit TRBD2. Germline values: CDR1 LNHNV, CDR2 YYDKDF (reference sequence). This CDR3 has 17 residues. V was clipped by 2 bases and J by 5 bases; unmatched bases: 10. CDR3 nucleotide sequence: TGTGCCACCAGCAGATACCGAGCGGGAGGGATCGAAGATACGCAGTATTTT. Its translation is CATSRYRAGGIEDTQYF.

This clone has just a few counts. A junction boundary mismatches the germline segment, possibly from a read error. The chain couples TRBV7-9 to TRBJ2-7; 7 bases line up with TRBD2. There are 11 residues in the CDR3. CDR1 and CDR2 (germline): SEHNR, FQNEAQ (reference sequence). The CDR3 loop reads CASSSGLMLHF. The CDR3 region has the DNA TGTGCCAGCAGCTCGGGACTAATGTTGCACTTC.

The chain joins TRBV7-2 to TRBJ1-2; 7 bases match TRBD1. Germline values: CDR1 SGHTA, CDR2 FQGNSA. There are 15 residues in the CDR3. The trim removed 3 bases at V and 2 bases at J, leaving 6 bases unmatched. As DNA, the CDR3 is TGTGCCAGCAGCTTTGACCCGACAGGGAACTATGGCTACACCTTC. It translates to CASSFDPTGNYGYTF. The entire variable domain, with the rest obtained from reference TRBV7-2 and TRBJ1-2, is as follows: GAGVSQSPSNKVTEKGKDVELRCDPISGHTALYWYRQSLGQGLEFLIYFQGNSAPDKSGLPSDRFSAERTGGSVSTLTIQRTQQEDSAVYLCASSFDPTGNYGYTFGSGTRLTVV.

The V gene is TRBV7-9, the J gene TRBJ2-2; D ambiguous. The germline V gene has CDR1 SEHNR and CDR2 FQNEAQ (reference sequence). V gave up 5 bases and J gave up 4 bases, with 11 bases separating them. The CDR3 spans 14 residues. The CDR3 spells CASSAPRGTGELFF. CDR3 DNA: TGTGCCAGCAGCGCCCCACGTGGCACCGGGGAGCTGTTTTTT.

The chain uses TRBV7-9 and TRBJ2-1; D ambiguous. CDR3 length equals 15 residues. Germline values: CDR1 SEHNR, CDR2 FQNEAQ (reference sequence). V was clipped by 3 bases and J by 9 bases, with 18 bases between them. As DNA, the CDR3 is TGTGCCAGCAGCTTTTCCAACGCCCCAAAAGGTGAGCAGTTCTTC. Translated: CASSFSNAPKGEQFF.

The genes are TRBV5-4 and TRBJ2-4; 8 nucleotides align to TRBD1. The J segment lost 5 bases and the V segment lost 0 bases, leaving 13 bases of the junction unmatched. The length of the CDR3 is 18 residues. Looked up from germline, CDR1 is SGHNT and CDR2 is YYREEE (reference sequence). CDR3 nucleotide sequence: TGTGCCAGCAGCTTGGGTGGACAGGGCCTCGTCGGCCAAAACATTCAGTACTTC. Residues: CASSLGGQGLVGQNIQYF.

The genes are TRBV2 and TRBJ1-2; D uncertain. The germline CDR1 and CDR2 sequences are SNHLY and FYNNEI. Trimming left V 8 bases short and J 8 bases short, with 15 bases between. The CDR3 is 12 residues long. CDR3 region: CASWGPEGGYTF. The CDR3 DNA is TGTGCCAGCTGGGGTCCGGAAGGGGGCTACACCTTC.

V is TRBV19 and J is TRBJ2-7, with 8 bases lining up with TRBD2. This CDR3 spans 17 amino acids. Looked up from germline, CDR1 is LNHDA and CDR2 is SQIVND (reference sequence). Trimming took 3 bases from V and 5 from J; bases not matched to a gene: 15. The CDR3, as DNA: TGTGCCAGTAGTATGGAGGGCTTGGGACTAGGGCAAAACGAGCAGTACTTC. Translation gives CASSMEGLGLGQNEQYF.

V usage is TRBV2 and J usage is TRBJ2-7; 9 bases are shared with TRBD2. Trimming at V came to 7 bases and at J to 2 bases, leaving 12 bases not matched to a gene. The V gene's germline CDR1 is SNHLY and CDR2 FYNNEI. The CDR3 has 16 residues. This CDR3 reads CASMGLGGRDPYEQYF. CDR3 coding DNA: TGTGCCAGCATGGGACTCGGCGGGAGGGACCCCTACGAGCAGTACTTC.

The gene calls are TRBV14 and TRBJ2-3; a weak D match, TRBD1 (6 bases). Between the trimmed V and J ends, which lost 4 bases and 3 bases, there was a span of 17 bases. CDR1 is SGHDN, CDR2 FVKESK, per germline. The CDR3 is made up of 16 amino acids. The CDR3 sequence: CASSRAGTLETDTQYF. The CDR3 DNA reads TGTGCCAGCAGCCGAGCCGGGACACTCGAGACAGATACGCAGTATTTT.

This chain uses TRBV6-6 with TRBJ2-1; 8 bases map to TRBD2. J lost 12 bases, V lost 6 bases, and 13 bases had no gene match. The CDR3 runs to 14 residues. The V gene's germline CDR1 is MNHNY and CDR2 SVGAGI (reference sequence). CDR3 nucleotide sequence: TGTGCCAGCAGCACAGCGGGAGCACCGGAGTTGCAGTTCTTC. Its protein is CASSTAGAPELQFF.

V gene TRBV4-3 combines with J gene TRBJ2-7; D might be TRBD1 (5 bases). Trimming shortened V by 0 bases and J by 7 bases, and 16 bases separated the two germline ends. Germline-derived CDR1 and CDR2 are LGHNA and YSLEER. The CDR3 totals 15 residues. The CDR3 coding sequence is TGCGCCAGCAGCCAAGACCAGGGCGGAGTGAGTGAGCAGTACTTC. This gives the protein CASSQDQGGVSEQYF.

The rearrangement links TRBV6-6 to TRBJ2-1; 10 bases match TRBD2. Germline CDR1 is MNHNY and CDR2 is SVGAGI (reference sequence). The CDR3 has 15 amino acids. V lost 9 bases to trimming and J lost 3 bases; unmatched junction nucleotides: 8. The CDR3 DNA reads TGTGCCAGTTCCCAGGGACTAGCGTACTACAATGAGCAGTTCTTC. This translates into CASSQGLAYYNEQFF.